The 32 T cell receptor beta chains below all came from one sample that was sequenced in a study of cytomegalovirus exposure and HLA in healthy donors. The PCR made use of 60 Vbeta and 13 Jbeta primers. Generated by immunoSEQ multiplex PCR, the TCRdb table keeps only in-frame clones and is missing some. The data contain some 130,000 clones, 80% of them singletons. Sequencing input: PBMCs. The receptors were sampled from a male donor in good health and CMV-seronegative.

This chain connects TRBV6-1 to TRBJ2-5; tentatively, D is TRBD1 (6 bases). The V end lost 8 bases, the J end lost 2 bases, and 12 bases lay between the germline ends. The V gene's germline CDR1 is MNHNS and CDR2 SASEGT. The CDR3 sequence is 13 residues long. The CDR3 here is CASYQGRQETQYF. The DNA for the CDR3 is TGTGCCAGCTACCAGGGGAGACAAGAGACCCAGTACTTC.

In DNA form, the CDR3 reads TGTGCCAGCAACGGGAGGGAATTCAACGAGCAGTACTTC. Amino acid sequence: CASNGREFNEQYF. The V and J genes are TRBV6-6 and TRBJ2-7; 8 bases are shared with TRBD2. The CDR3 is 13 amino acids. Germline V gene sequence: CDR1 MNHNY, CDR2 SVGAGI (reference sequence). The trim removed 7 bases at V and 5 bases at J, leaving 7 bases unmatched.

The table lists this clone with a few counts. This chain uses TRBV27 with TRBJ2-1; 10 nucleotides agree with TRBD2. The CDR3 consists of 15 residues. CDR1 MNHEY and CDR2 SMNVEV come from the germline V gene (reference sequence). V gave up 4 bases and J gave up 6 bases; unmatched junction bases: 6. CDR3 coding DNA: TGTGCCAGCAGTTCAGGGACTAGCGAAATCAATGAGCAGTTCTTC. It encodes CASSSGTSEINEQFF.

The chain carries TRBV2 and TRBJ1-3; 7 bases align to TRBD1. Per the germline V gene, CDR1 is SNHLY and CDR2 is FYNNEI. The CDR3 loop spans 16 amino acids. With 3 bases clipped from V and 2 bases from J, the junction kept 7 bases outside the gene matches. The CDR3 sequence: CASSDRQGRPGNTIYF. CDR3 DNA: TGTGCCAGCAGTGACAGACAGGGACGGCCTGGAAACACCATATATTTT.

The V and J genes are TRBV7-2 and TRBJ2-7; tentatively, D is TRBD1 (5 bases). The germline V gene has CDR1 SGHTA and CDR2 FQGNSA. V was pared by 2 bases and J by 2 bases, with 10 bases between. The CDR3 has 14 amino acids. CDR3 DNA sequence: TGTGCCAGCAGCTTATCGCAGGGCCCCTACGAGCAGTACTTC. This sequence encodes CASSLSQGPYEQYF.

The rearrangement links TRBV9 to TRBJ2-3, with D perhaps TRBD2 (6 bases). The CDR3 is 19 residues long. Germline V gene data show CDR1 as SGDLS and CDR2 as YYNGEE. V was clipped by 0 bases and J by 0 bases, with 20 bases between them. DNA for the CDR3: TGTGCCAGCAGCGTAGTCCTTCCGGGGGAGCTTTCTAGCACAGATACGCAGTATTTT. This codes for CASSVVLPGELSSTDTQYF.

The count of this clone is one. The chain links TRBV27 to TRBJ1-1, with D perhaps matching TRBD1 (5 bases). Germline CDR1 is MNHEY and CDR2 is SMNVEV (reference sequence). Trimming stripped 0 bases from V and 5 bases from J, with 16 bases between. This CDR3 contains 16 residues. CDR3 protein: CASSLSVGGGGTEAFF. The CDR3 DNA is TGTGCCAGCAGTTTATCGGTGGGGGGGGGAGGGACTGAAGCTTTCTTT.

On this clone itself: The same CDR3 can be traced to other DNA sequences in this sample. This chain links TRBV5-1 with TRBJ1-4; 11 bases agree with TRBD1. CDR3 size: 16 residues. Losses at the gene ends were 3 bases for V and 0 bases for J; bases not matched to a gene: 1. Germline values: CDR1 SGHRS, CDR2 YFSETQ. CDR3 sequence (DNA): TGCGCCAGCAGCTCGGGACAGGGGGCAACTAATGAAAAACTGTTTTTT. It yields the protein CASSSGQGATNEKLFF.

J is TRBJ1-6 and V is TRBV5-1, with D uncertain. Germline lookup yields CDR1 SGHRS and CDR2 YFSETQ. Trimming left V 0 bases short and J 1 base short, with 5 bases between. This CDR3 spans 15 amino acids. CDR3 in amino acids: CASSLAGSYNSPLHF. The CDR3 DNA follows: TGCGCCAGCAGCTTGGCGGGGTCCTATAATTCACCCCTCCACTTT.

The gene calls are TRBV14 and TRBJ1-1, with D perhaps matching TRBD1 (5 bases). V lost 4 bases, J lost 0 bases, and 21 bases lay in between. Looked up from germline, CDR1 is SGHDN and CDR2 is FVKESK. This CDR3 is 18 amino acids long. CDR3 residues: CASSPGTPNDRMNTEAFF. The CDR3 bases are TGTGCCAGCAGCCCGGGGACTCCAAACGATCGAATGAACACTGAAGCTTTCTTT.

In the case of this clone: A read error may produce the germline difference seen at one junction end. The CDR3 region has the DNA TGTGCCAGCAGCGTAGACCCTAGCGGGGCGGGGGCCAAAAACAGTCAGTACTTC. Its translation: CASSVDPSGAGAKNSQYF. This chain connects TRBV9 to TRBJ2-4; TRBD2 aligns across 9 bases. This CDR3 region has 18 residues. Looked up from germline, CDR1 is SGDLS and CDR2 is YYNGEE.

This clone was observed a single time. This chain links TRBV30 with TRBJ1-1; the D is unclear. From germline, CDR1 is GTSNPN and CDR2 SVGIG (reference sequence). The CDR3 has 12 amino acids. V shed 1 base and J shed 11 bases, with 14 bases lying between them. CDR3 amino acids: CAWSARGDRAFF. The DNA of the CDR3 is TGTGCCTGGAGTGCTCGAGGAGATAGGGCTTTCTTT.

V is TRBV6-5 and J is TRBJ1-1; no firm D call. The CDR3 length is 14 residues. CDR1 is MNHEY, CDR2 SVGAGI, per germline. V lost 2 bases to trimming and J lost 1 base, with 8 bases between them. This CDR3 is CASSYLDWNTEAFF. The CDR3 DNA sequence: TGTGCCAGCAGTTACCTGGACTGGAACACTGAAGCTTTCTTT.

The rearrangement uses TRBV4-1 and TRBJ2-1, with TRBD2 identical over 10 bases. The V gene's germline CDR1 is MGHRA and CDR2 YSYEKL. V trimming: 0 bases; J trimming: 5 bases; junction bases outside the gene matches: 7. CDR3 length: 17 amino acids. CDR3 sequence reads: CASSQDSTSGDDNEQFF. CDR3 nucleotides: TGCGCCAGCAGCCAAGATTCCACTAGCGGGGACGACAATGAGCAGTTCTTC.

The V call is TRBV5-1, the J call TRBJ2-4; 7 bases are a match to TRBD1. Losses at the gene ends were 4 bases for V and 4 bases for J; bases not matched to a gene: 11. Germline assignment: CDR1 SGHRS and CDR2 YFSETQ. The CDR3 consists of 16 residues. The CDR3 region has the DNA TGCGCCAGCAGCGTCGGGTTATCGGGACAGAAAAACATTCAGTACTTC. It is translated as CASSVGLSGQKNIQYF.

This clone has just a few counts. The rearrangement uses TRBV7-9 and TRBJ2-5; TRBD1 matches 7 bases. The CDR3 runs to 16 residues. After removal of 6 bases from V and 1 base from J, the junction contained 11 bases not matched to a gene. The V gene's germline CDR1 is SEHNR and CDR2 FQNEAQ (reference sequence). The CDR3 DNA reads as TGTGCCAGCAGTTTACCTCTCGGACAGGCCCAAGAGACCCAGTACTTC. This codes for CASSLPLGQAQETQYF.

In regard to this clone: The junction shows a germline mismatch at one end, possibly a read error. The chain carries TRBV7-9 and TRBJ1-2; 7 nucleotides line up with TRBD1. CDR3 length: 16 amino acids. The germline gives CDR1 SEHNR, CDR2 FQNEAQ (reference sequence). Here the CDR3 reads CSSSPQFETGPSGYTF. CDR3 coding DNA: TGTTCCAGCAGCCCCCAGTTTGAGACAGGGCCGTCTGGCTACACCTTC. The full variable domain, in which reference TRBV7-9 and TRBJ1-2 provide the parts outside the CDR3, is DTGVSQNPRHKITKRGQNVTFRCDPISEHNRLYWYRQTLGQGPEFLTYFQNEAQLEKSRLLSDRFSAERPKGSFSTLEIQRTEQGDSAMYLCSSSPQFETGPSGYTFGSGTRLTVV.

This chain's CDR3 is CASSLVEAPYEQYF. CDR3 nucleotides: TGTGCCAGCAGCTTAGTGGAGGCCCCCTACGAGCAGTACTTC. The chain has TRBV7-9 and TRBJ2-5, with D tentatively TRBD2 (5 bases). The end of the DNA is better explained by TRBJ2-7, so the J call may be wrong. The CDR3 contains 14 residues. The germline V gene has CDR1 SEHNR and CDR2 FQNEAQ (reference sequence).

The CDR3 region has the DNA TGTGCCAGCACCGGGTTGGCGAGCTCTGGAAACACCATATATTTT. Its translation: CASTGLASSGNTIYF. The chain uses TRBV7-9 and TRBJ1-3; D not certain. The CDR3 loop spans 15 amino acids. V gave up 7 bases and J gave up 0 bases, with 13 bases separating them. Looked up from germline, CDR1 is SEHNR and CDR2 is FQNEAQ (reference sequence).

The chain recombines TRBV6-1 with TRBJ1-6; no reliable D call. V dropped 7 bases and J dropped 10 bases, with 11 bases sitting between them. The CDR3 has 12 residues. Germline CDR1 reads MNHNS; CDR2 reads SASEGT. Here the CDR3 reads CASTKLESPLHF. CDR3 DNA sequence: TGTGCCAGCACCAAACTCGAGTCACCCCTCCACTTT.

The chain uses TRBV6-6 and TRBJ2-3, with 8 nucleotides matching TRBD2. Germline values: CDR1 MNHNY, CDR2 SVGAGI (reference sequence). This CDR3 is 13 amino acids long. After removal of 6 bases from V and 10 bases from J, the junction contained 9 bases not matched to a gene. CDR3 protein: CASSDAGGPAQYF. In nucleotides, the CDR3 is TGTGCCAGCAGCGACGCGGGGGGCCCTGCGCAGTATTTT.

This chain uses TRBV19 with TRBJ2-3; 11 nucleotides align to TRBD2. CDR3 length equals 18 residues. Germline CDR1 and CDR2: LNHDA and SQIVND (reference sequence). V lost 2 bases to trimming and J lost 0 bases; unmatched junction nucleotides: 7. The CDR3 DNA sequence: TGTGCCAGTAGTATACGAACTAGCGGGGGTACTAGCACAGATACGCAGTATTTT. This translates into CASSIRTSGGTSTDTQYF.

CDR3 DNA sequence: TGTGCCAGCCTGGGCGCGGGGGGCTCCTACAATGAGCAGTTCTTC. This encodes CASLGAGGSYNEQFF. The chain has TRBV2 and TRBJ2-1; 8 bases are shared with TRBD2. CDR1 SNHLY and CDR2 FYNNEI come from the germline V gene. V gave up 8 bases and J gave up 0 bases; unmatched junction bases: 6. This CDR3 has 15 amino acids.

DNA of the CDR3: TGTGCCTGGAGCGGCCGGTCCGGGACAAGCAATCAGCCCCAGCATTTT. Translated: CAWSGRSGTSNQPQHF. V gene TRBV30 combines with J gene TRBJ1-5; possible D gene TRBD1, 6 bases. The CDR3 is 16 amino acids. Germline V gives CDR1 GTSNPN, CDR2 SVGIG (reference sequence). V lost 3 bases and J lost 1, with 16 bases in between.

V and J are TRBV5-1 and TRBJ2-1, with D maybe TRBD2 (7 bases). The CDR3 totals 18 residues. The V and J ends lost 3 bases and 0 bases respectively, with 19 bases between them. CDR1 SGHRS and CDR2 YFSETQ come from the germline V gene. Written as DNA, the CDR3 is TGCGCCAGCAGCTCACTTGGGGGGGGCCGAAGCTCCTACAATGAGCAGTTCTTC. It yields the protein CASSSLGGGRSSYNEQFF.

V is TRBV9 and J is TRBJ1-4; TRBD1 matches 7 bases. This CDR3 spans 18 amino acids. The germline gives CDR1 SGDLS, CDR2 YYNGEE. Trimming took 3 bases from V and 7 from J; bases not matched to a gene: 18. The CDR3 sequence is CASSAGDRVKMVREKLFF. The CDR3 DNA follows: TGTGCCAGCAGCGCGGGAGACAGGGTTAAAATGGTTCGTGAAAAACTGTTTTTT.

This clone was detected only a few times. This chain connects TRBV4-2 to TRBJ1-1; no clear D gene. The germline V gene encodes CDR1 LGHNA and CDR2 YNFKEQ. The CDR3 has 15 residues. Deletions cut 0 bases from V and 2 bases from J, with 10 bases between. The CDR3 is CASSQELAVNTEAFF. As DNA, the CDR3 is TGTGCCAGCAGCCAAGAATTGGCTGTCAACACTGAAGCTTTCTTT.

This clone was observed once. The V call is TRBV6-5, the J call TRBJ2-3, with D perhaps matching TRBD1 (5 bases). V was shortened by 6 bases and J by 4 bases, with 17 bases between the two germline ends. This CDR3 has 15 amino acids. Germline CDR1 MNHEY, CDR2 SVGAGI. The chain's CDR3 is CASSRVGDGADTQYF. CDR3 nucleotides: TGTGCCAGCAGCAGAGTAGGGGATGGCGCAGATACGCAGTATTTT.

This clone was detected a few times. The chain uses TRBV6-5 and TRBJ1-1; unclear D gene. CDR1 is MNHEY and CDR2 is SVGAGI in the germline V gene. CDR3 length: 11 amino acids. V lost 2 bases to trimming and J lost 12 bases, with 10 bases between them. CDR3 amino acids: CASSYAGGSFF. The CDR3 DNA reads TGTGCCAGCAGTTACGCCGGAGGATCTTTCTTT.

V usage is TRBV18 and J usage is TRBJ1-4; a possible D gene is TRBD1 (5 bases). CDR1 KGHSH and CDR2 LQKENI come from the germline V gene. The CDR3 totals 16 residues. Trimming took 1 base from V and 7 from J, leaving 16 bases between them. The CDR3 DNA reads TGTGCCAGCTCACCACGAGGGAGTTTGGGGGGTGAAAAACTGTTTTTT. Translating it yields CASSPRGSLGGEKLFF.

This rearrangement joins TRBV7-8 to TRBJ1-2; maybe TRBD1 (6 bases). Trimming cost V 5 bases and J 0 bases, with 25 bases left between them. Germline V gives CDR1 SGHVS, CDR2 FQNEAQ. The CDR3 extends over 19 amino acids. The CDR3 nucleotides read TGTGCCAGCAGCCGCCATCAAAGGACAGATAAAAGGACTAACTATGGCTACACCTTC. As protein: CASSRHQRTDKRTNYGYTF.

V usage is TRBV28 and J usage is TRBJ2-6; D is ambiguous. The CDR3 is 17 residues long. Trimming shortened V by 1 base and J by 0 bases, and 10 bases separated the two germline ends. Germline V lookup: CDR1 MDHEN, CDR2 SYDVKM. The CDR3 DNA reads as TGTGCCAGCAGTTTATACGACTTGGGCTCTGGGGCCAACGTCCTGACTTTC. Translation gives CASSLYDLGSGANVLTF.